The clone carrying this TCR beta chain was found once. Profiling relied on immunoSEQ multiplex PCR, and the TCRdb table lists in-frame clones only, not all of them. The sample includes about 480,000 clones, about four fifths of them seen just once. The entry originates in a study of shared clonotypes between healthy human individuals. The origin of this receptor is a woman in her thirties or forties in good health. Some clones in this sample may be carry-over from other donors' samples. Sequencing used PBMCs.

The CDR3, as DNA: TGTGCCAGCAGCTTAGTGGGTAGAGACGAGACCCAGTACTTC. Protein product: CASSLVGRDETQYF. The chain links TRBV7-7 to TRBJ2-5, with no clear D. V lost 1 base to trimming and J lost 5 bases, with 11 bases between them. CDR3 size: 14 residues. Germline-derived CDR1 and CDR2 are SSHAT and FNYEAQ (reference sequence). Filled out from reference TRBV7-7 and TRBJ2-5, the complete variable domain reads GAGVSQSPRYKVTKRGQDVTLRCDPISSHATLYWYQQALGQGPEFLTYFNYEAQPDKSGLPSDRFSAERPEGSISTLTIQRTEQRDSAMYRCASSLVGRDETQYFGPGTRLLVL.